The 8 T cell receptor beta chains given below trace back to one sample, sequenced in a study of human T cells and chemical hapten exposure. MiXCR, applied by TCRdb to the RACE reads, yields one record per CDR3 protein. The sample has just over 350,000 distinct CDR3 sequences; nearly 6.5% are singletons. Regarding time point: patch test 2, 6 weeks after DPC sensitization. Regarding treatment: therapeutic diphenylcyclopropenone sensitization with weekly scalp DPC. This sample comprised whole blood, obtained in connection with sensitization to the hapten diphenylcyclopropenone (DPC). The receptors originated from a woman between 18 and 30 years old with alopecia areata. Some clones in this sample may be carry-over from other donors' samples.

This clonotype was observed many times. The chain combines TRBV6-5 with TRBJ2-7; the match to TRBD2 covers 11 bases. From germline, CDR1 is MNHEY and CDR2 SVGAGI. The length of the CDR3 is 17 residues. The V gene end was trimmed by 2 bases and the J gene end by 5 bases; junction bases not matched to a gene: 11. The CDR3 region is CASSYVGSGGALHEQYF. The CDR3, as DNA: TGTGCCAGCAGTTACGTCGGTAGCGGGGGGGCCCTCCACGAGCAGTACTTC.

This chain joins TRBV25-1 and TRBJ1-5; the D gene is possibly TRBD1 (6 bases). The V end was cut by 3 bases, the J end by 4 bases, with 13 bases between. This CDR3 region has 15 residues. The germline gives CDR1 MGHDK, CDR2 SYGVNS. The DNA of the CDR3 is TGTGCCAGCAGTGATTCAGGGGTACTAAATCAGCCCCAGCATTTT. Encoded protein: CASSDSGVLNQPQHF.

This clonotype has more than one count but fewer than ten. The chain uses TRBV7-2 and TRBJ1-2; D is possibly TRBD1 (6 bases). Trimming removed 5 bases at V and 4 bases at J, with 17 bases between. The V gene's germline CDR1 is SGHTA and CDR2 FQGNSA. This CDR3 contains 15 residues. The CDR3 bases are TGTGCCAGCAGCCCACTAGGGGGGGTCGCCTATGGCTACACCTTC. Translation gives CASSPLGGVAYGYTF.

Of note for this clonotype: One end of the junction varies from germline; a read error may be responsible. The chain has TRBV5-1 and TRBJ1-1; TRBD1 is a possible D gene (6 bases). CDR3 length: 15 residues. Germline V gene sequence: CDR1 SGHRS, CDR2 YFSETQ. Here the CDR3 reads CAGSLARGGPTEAFF. Written as DNA, the CDR3 is TGCGCCGGCAGCTTGGCCCGAGGGGGGCCCACTGAAGCTTTCTTT.

This clonotype was recorded at least ten times. CDR3 region: CASSYQLTGNGYTF. The DNA for the CDR3 is TGTGCCAGCAGTTACCAGTTGACAGGGAATGGCTACACCTTC. V gene TRBV6-2 or TRBV6-3 combines with J gene TRBJ1-2, with 7 bases lining up with TRBD1. The germline V gene has CDR1 MNHEY and CDR2 SVGEGT. The CDR3 has 14 residues. Trimming cost V 2 bases and J 6 bases; bases outside gene matches: 6.

This clonotype turned up a few times. The gene calls are TRBV20-1 and TRBJ2-3; 8 bases line up with TRBD1. J lost 10 bases, V lost 6 bases, and 12 bases had no gene match. Germline V lookup: CDR1 DFQATT, CDR2 SNEGSKA (reference sequence). This CDR3 comprises 13 residues. CDR3 nucleotides: TGCAGTGCAACCGGGACAGGAGACAACCCGCAGTATTTT. Its protein is CSATGTGDNPQYF.

This clonotype showed up many times. This chain joins TRBV6-1 and TRBJ1-5; 11 bases agree with TRBD1. Trimming at V came to 4 bases and at J to 6 bases, leaving 8 bases not matched to a gene. The germline gives CDR1 MNHNS, CDR2 SASEGT. This CDR3 region has 16 residues. The CDR3 region is CASSGRTGGPSQPQHF. CDR3 in DNA: TGTGCCAGCAGTGGACGGACAGGGGGCCCGAGTCAGCCCCAGCATTTT.

This clonotype has just a few counts. The J gene is TRBJ1-1, the V gene TRBV5-1; weak D call: TRBD1 (5 bases). The germline V and J ends were trimmed by 6 bases and 1 base, with 13 bases remaining between them. The CDR3 runs 14 residues. Per germline, CDR1 SGHRS and CDR2 YFSETQ. In DNA form, the CDR3 reads TGCGCCAGCATGCAGGGTAACTGGAACACTGAAGCTTTCTTT. This translates into CASMQGNWNTEAFF.